A single sample gave rise to the 17 T cell receptor beta chains below, sequenced in a study of cytomegalovirus exposure and HLA in healthy donors. Amplification used 60 Vbeta primers and 13 Jbeta primers. The protocol was immunoSEQ multiplex PCR, while the TCRdb copy is restricted to in-frame clones and leaves out a portion. Of about 93,000 clones in the sample, about two thirds were seen once. The specimen sequenced was PBMCs. These receptors originate from a boy younger than 18 in good health and CMV-seropositive.

The chain recombines TRBV18 with TRBJ1-3; 7 bases line up with TRBD1. V gave up 2 bases and J gave up 0 bases; unmatched junction bases: 7. The CDR3 has 17 residues. The germline gives CDR1 KGHSH, CDR2 LQKENI. CDR3: CASSPFPGQFSGNTIYF. CDR3 bases: TGTGCCAGCTCACCATTCCCGGGACAGTTCTCTGGAAACACCATATATTTT.

In its sample, this clone was seen a few times. The V and J genes are TRBV5-6 and TRBJ2-7; the match to TRBD1 covers 7 bases. Trimming at V came to 0 bases and at J to 2 bases, leaving 5 bases not matched to a gene. There are 15 residues in the CDR3. From germline, CDR1 is SGHDT and CDR2 YYEEEE. CDR3 DNA: TGTGCCAGCAGCTTGGGGGACAGTTTTACCTACGAGCAGTACTTC. Encoded protein: CASSLGDSFTYEQYF.

The chain has TRBV6-5 and TRBJ2-7; 10 bases are a match to TRBD1. The germline V gene has CDR1 MNHEY and CDR2 SVGAGI. V trimming: 0 bases; J trimming: 6 bases; junction bases outside the gene matches: 5. This CDR3 spans 15 amino acids. The CDR3 bases are TGTGCCAGCAGTTACTCGGGACAGGGGATTCGCGAGCAGTACTTC. Its translation is CASSYSGQGIREQYF.

This clone occurred a few times. The rearrangement uses TRBV30 and TRBJ2-1; TRBD1 agrees at 8 bases. Germline CDR1 is GTSNPN and CDR2 is SVGIG (reference sequence). V dropped 0 bases and J dropped 9; count of bases not matched to a gene: 10. The length of the CDR3 is 15 residues. The CDR3 sequence: CAWSVRYRGDGEQFF. The CDR3 DNA reads as TGTGCCTGGAGTGTTCGGTACAGGGGGGACGGTGAGCAGTTCTTC.

The chain is built from TRBV28 and TRBJ2-3; 7 bases map to TRBD2. The ends lost 3 bases at V and 0 bases at J; junction bases unmatched: 18. This CDR3 contains 20 residues. Germline CDR1 MDHEN, CDR2 SYDVKM. The CDR3: CASSLPIAGGGESSTDTQYF. The CDR3 DNA follows: TGTGCCAGCAGTTTGCCCATAGCGGGTGGAGGGGAATCTAGCACAGATACGCAGTATTTT.

This clone was counted only a few times. The V gene is TRBV4-2, the J gene TRBJ2-1; TRBD2 aligns across 7 bases. Germline assignment: CDR1 LGHNA and CDR2 YNFKEQ. The junction had 14 bases not matched to a gene; V was cut back by 4 bases and J by 8 bases. The CDR3 is 16 residues long. The CDR3 coding sequence is TGTGCCAGCAGCCTGATAGCGGGCCATGCCCGTCATGAGCAGTTCTTC. Amino acids: CASSLIAGHARHEQFF.

The CDR3 reads CASSLYGQTKPYTF. CDR3 sequence (DNA): TGTGCCAGCAGCTTATATGGACAAACTAAACCCTACACCTTC. The J gene is TRBJ1-2, the V gene TRBV7-2; the D gene is possibly TRBD1 (5 bases). V was pared by 2 bases and J by 10 bases, with 17 bases between. Germline V CDR1 and CDR2: SGHTA, FQGNSA. The CDR3 has 14 amino acids.

As regards this clone: The same CDR3 arises from other DNA sequences in this sample as well. V gene TRBV5-1 combines with J gene TRBJ2-7; weak D call: TRBD1 (6 bases). This CDR3 is built from 14 residues. V lost 0 bases and J 1 base, leaving 8 bases between the germline ends. Germline values: CDR1 SGHRS, CDR2 YFSETQ. CDR3 in DNA: TGCGCCAGCAGCTTGGCCAGGGGATCCTACGAGCAGTACTTC. Translated: CASSLARGSYEQYF.

This clone was observed a single time. The rearrangement uses TRBV28 and TRBJ2-2, with TRBD1 as a possible D gene (5 bases). The CDR3 loop spans 14 amino acids. Germline CDR1 is MDHEN and CDR2 is SYDVKM. Trimming stripped 6 bases from V and 8 bases from J, with 16 bases between. The CDR3 region is CASRPRQLQGELFF. The CDR3 DNA is TGTGCCAGCAGACCAAGACAGCTTCAAGGGGAGCTGTTTTTT.

This clone was seen more than once but under ten times. V and J are TRBV5-1 and TRBJ1-5; possibly TRBD1 for D (5 bases). This CDR3 comprises 14 residues. Germline CDR1 reads SGHRS; CDR2 reads YFSETQ. The V end was cut by 0 bases, the J end by 7 bases, with 11 bases between. This CDR3 reads CASSLGQGQQPQHF. In DNA form, the CDR3 reads TGCGCCAGCAGCTTGGGGCAGGGTCAGCAGCCCCAGCATTTT.

V usage is TRBV6-5 and J usage is TRBJ1-1; no clear D. V gave up 5 bases and J gave up 2 bases, with 12 bases separating them. The CDR3 has 14 amino acids. In germline, CDR1 is MNHEY, CDR2 SVGAGI. CDR3 nucleotides: TGTGCCAGCAGTGCAGATCAGGTCAACACTGAAGCTTTCTTT. Translated, it gives CASSADQVNTEAFF.

The chain joins TRBV6-1 to TRBJ1-1; a possible D gene is TRBD1 (5 bases). This CDR3 spans 12 amino acids. V shed 8 bases and J shed 4 bases, with 11 bases lying between them. Germline CDR1 and CDR2: MNHNS and SASEGT. CDR3 sequence (DNA): TGTGCCAGCCGCGGGGGGACCACTGAAGCTTTCTTT. It codes for CASRGGTTEAFF.

This clone has only one observation. This rearrangement joins TRBV30 to TRBJ1-2; no clear D. V was pared by 6 bases and J by 5 bases, with 22 bases between. CDR3 length: 15 amino acids. The germline V gene has CDR1 GTSNPN and CDR2 SVGIG (reference sequence). In DNA form, the CDR3 reads TGTGCCTGTTTTCCCGGACTGGACGTATCATATGGCTACACCTTC. It yields the protein CACFPGLDVSYGYTF.

Only a few counts were recorded for this clone. The chain links TRBV4-1 to TRBJ1-1, with D possibly being TRBD1 (6 bases). Germline V CDR1 and CDR2: MGHRA, YSYEKL. Trimming cost V 5 bases and J 5 bases, with 12 bases left between them. CDR3 length equals 13 residues. Here the CDR3 DNA reads TGCGCCAGCAGCACGCAGGGGATGACTGAAGCTTTCTTT. Its translation: CASSTQGMTEAFF.

The V and J genes are TRBV27 and TRBJ2-3; 7 bases are a match to TRBD1. V dropped 0 bases and J dropped 3; count of bases not matched to a gene: 3. CDR1 MNHEY and CDR2 SMNVEV come from the germline V gene (reference sequence). The CDR3 spans 15 residues. Here the CDR3 DNA reads TGTGCCAGCAGTTTATCGAGGGACAGTACAGATACGCAGTATTTT. Amino acids: CASSLSRDSTDTQYF.

The chain recombines TRBV5-4 with TRBJ1-1; 7 bases line up with TRBD1. J lost 6 bases, V lost 0 bases, and 5 bases had no gene match. The CDR3 runs 14 residues. CDR1 and CDR2 from the germline V gene are SGHNT and YYREEE (reference sequence). CDR3 loop: CASSLEGARSEAFF. In DNA form, the CDR3 reads TGTGCCAGCAGCTTGGAGGGGGCAAGGTCTGAAGCTTTCTTT.

This clone has only a few counts. This sequence joins TRBV30 and TRBJ2-7, with unresolved D. The germline V gene has CDR1 GTSNPN and CDR2 SVGIG (reference sequence). This CDR3 comprises 13 residues. The V and J ends lost 2 bases and 7 bases respectively, with 15 bases between them. The CDR3: CAWSPDTLSEQYF. Here the CDR3 DNA reads TGTGCCTGGAGTCCCGACACGCTTTCGGAGCAGTACTTC. Together with reference TRBV30 and TRBJ2-7, the CDR3 gives the full variable domain: SQTIHQWPATLVQPVGSPLSLECTVEGTSNPNLYWYRQAAGRGLQLLFYSVGIGQISSEVPQNLSASRPQDRQFILSSKKLLLSDSGFYLCAWSPDTLSEQYFGPGTRLTVT.